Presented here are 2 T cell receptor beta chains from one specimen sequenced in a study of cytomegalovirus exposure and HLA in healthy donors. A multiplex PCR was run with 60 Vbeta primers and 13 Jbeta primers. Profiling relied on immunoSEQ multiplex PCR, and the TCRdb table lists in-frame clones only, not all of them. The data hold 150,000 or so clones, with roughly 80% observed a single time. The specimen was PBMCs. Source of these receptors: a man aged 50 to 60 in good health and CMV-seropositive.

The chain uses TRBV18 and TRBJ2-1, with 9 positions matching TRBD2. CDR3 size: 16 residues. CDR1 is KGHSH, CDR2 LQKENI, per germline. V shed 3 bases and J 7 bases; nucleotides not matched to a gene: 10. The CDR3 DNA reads TGTGCCAGCTCACCTCGCTTGGCGGGGGGGAGGAATGAGCAGTTCTTC. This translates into CASSPRLAGGRNEQFF. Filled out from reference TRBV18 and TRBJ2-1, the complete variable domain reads NAGVMQNPRHLVRRRGQEARLRCSPMKGHSHVYWYRQLPEEGLKFMVYLQKENIIDESGMPKERFSAEFPKEGPSILRIQQVVRGDSAAYFCASSPRLAGGRNEQFFGPGTRLTVL.

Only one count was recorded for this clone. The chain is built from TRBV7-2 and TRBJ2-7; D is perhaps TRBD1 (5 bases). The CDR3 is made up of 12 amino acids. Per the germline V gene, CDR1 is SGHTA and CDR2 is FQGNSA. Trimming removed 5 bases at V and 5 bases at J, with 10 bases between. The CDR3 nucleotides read TGTGCCAGCAGCCCGCAGGGCCACGAGCAGTACTTC. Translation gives CASSPQGHEQYF.